This T cell receptor beta chain was profiled in a study of T cells in Graves' hyperthyroidism and ophthalmopathy. Study findings and constraints: Researchers found most expanded thyroid clonotypes above 0.001 in blood as well.

This clonotype has at least ten counts. Its antigen is unidentified. The definition of stable Graves' hyperthyroidism was no ophthalmopathy progression within 18 months. The junction had 3 bases not matched to a gene; V was cut back by 5 bases and J by 1 base. CDR1 and CDR2 (germline): SGHTS, YDEGEE. This CDR3 is 14 amino acids long. Authors of the study amplified TCR beta CDR3 regions from RNA transcripts. HTBI primers drove first-round RT-PCR of the TCR CDR3. TCRdb reprocessed the multiplex PCR reads with MiXCR, giving one entry per CDR3 protein. Among about 300,000 distinct CDR3 sequences, over 15% were seen once, and the ten largest hold approximately 31%.

The origin of this receptor is a man aged 25-45 years with Graves' hyperthyroidism. This chain connects TRBV5-8 to TRBJ1-1, with 9 bases lining up with TRBD1. What was sequenced was blood. CDR3 sequence: CASSRDRANTEAFF. Written as DNA, the CDR3 is TGTGCCAGCAGTCGGGACAGGGCGAACACTGAAGCTTTCTTT. Drawing the rest from reference TRBV5-8 and TRBJ1-1, the complete variable domain is EAGVTQSPTHLIKTRGQQATLRCSPISGHTSVYWYQQALGLGLQFLLWYDEGEERNRGNFPPRFSGRQFPNYSSELNVNALELEDSALYLCASSRDRANTEAFFGQGTRLTVV.